This TCR beta chain emerged from a study of blood T cells in healthy people across ages. General study findings and limits: More naive CD4+ cells and higher diversity were found in long-lived than in aged donors.

Extraction of total RNA produced a minimum of 5 micrograms from each sample. This clonotype has at least ten counts. Its antigen is unidentified. Primers used in a second PCR of roughly 6 to 12 cycles were a sample-barcoded 5' primer and a J-beta primer mix. TCRdb called the 5' RACE reads again in MiXCR, with one record for every CDR3 protein. The repertoire includes some 1.7 million distinct CDR3 sequences, roughly 30% of them detected once, and 7.7% sits in the top ten. CDR1 and CDR2 from the germline V gene are MDHEN and SYDVKM. The CDR3 sequence is 15 residues long. J lost 2 bases, V lost 3 bases, and 7 bases had no gene match.

The sequenced sample consisted of blood. The rearrangement links TRBV28 to TRBJ2-7; TRBD1 matches at 7 bases. This clonotype originated in a woman in her 30s in good health. CDR3 DNA sequence: TGTGCCAGCAGTTTGCAAACAGGGGTCCCCTACGAGCAGTACTTC. Its translation is CASSLQTGVPYEQYF. The complete variable domain, with remaining parts taken from reference TRBV28 and TRBJ2-7, reads DVKVTQSSRYLVKRTGEKVFLECVQDMDHENMFWYRQDPGLGLRLIYFSYDVKMKEKGDIPEGYSVSREKKERFSLILESASTNQTSMYLCASSLQTGVPYEQYFGPGTRLTVT.